This TCR beta chain was identified in a study of CD8 T cells in Susac syndrome. Study observations and caveats: As the study acknowledged, the number of individuals in its TCR sequencing and HLA analysis was relatively small.

A remark on this clonotype: Antigen: not known.

The T cells that were sequenced for TCR beta were CD8+ and CD4+ cells from blood. The authors negatively isolated CD8+ and CD4+ T cells and FACS-enriched TEMRA cells. The V end lost 4 bases, the J end lost 8 bases, and 10 bases lay between the germline ends. The length of the CDR3 is 12 residues. The germline CDR1 and CDR2 sequences are SEHNR and FQNEAQ (reference sequence). Reverse transcription of about 0.45 to 1 ug RNA used random hexamers. An immunoSEQ multiplex PCR generated amplified TCR beta CDR3 products spanning 54 Vbeta and 13 Jbeta. TCRdb independently ran MiXCR on the immunoSEQ multiplex PCR reads; one entry per CDR3 protein. This sample has 160,000 or so distinct CDR3 sequences, with roughly 95% found just once.

The receptor was derived from a human donor with multiple sclerosis. Sequencing was carried out using CD8+ T cells from PBMCs. V is TRBV7-9 and J is TRBJ2-3, with D uncertain. The CDR3 DNA is TGTGCCAGCAGCTCCGGTTCTTCTACGCAGTATTTT. Translated, it gives CASSSGSSTQYF.